The 2 T cell receptor beta chains reported below all come from one sample, sequenced in a study of cytomegalovirus exposure and HLA in healthy donors. PCR employed 60 Vbeta and 13 Jbeta primers. Sequencing used immunoSEQ multiplex PCR; TCRdb keeps in-frame clones, though not all of them. Here the sample spans around 120,000 clones, 15% being singletons. The sequencing sample was made of PBMCs. These receptors all come from a woman under 30 in good health and CMV-seronegative.

In its sample, this clone was seen a few times. The chain recombines TRBV25-1 with TRBJ1-2; D is possibly TRBD1 (5 bases). The ends were cut back, 6 bases at V and 4 bases at J, with 18 bases in the middle. The CDR3 consists of 15 residues. Germline V gives CDR1 MGHDK, CDR2 SYGVNS. For the CDR3, the DNA is TGTGCCAGCAGGGGGGAGGGAGAGGTGGGCTATGGCTACACCTTC. Its protein product is CASRGEGEVGYGYTF.

Only a few counts were recorded for this clone. The chain has TRBV11-2 and TRBJ2-3; 9 bases agree with TRBD2. Trimming at V came to 5 bases and at J to 10 bases, leaving 10 bases not matched to a gene. The CDR3 is 14 residues long. Germline lookup yields CDR1 SGHAT and CDR2 FQNNGV. The CDR3 sequence is CASSPSGGWSAQYF. The CDR3 DNA sequence: TGTGCCAGCAGCCCCAGCGGGGGGTGGTCGGCGCAGTATTTT. The complete variable domain, with remaining parts taken from reference TRBV11-2 and TRBJ2-3, reads EAGVAQSPRYKIIEKRQSVAFWCNPISGHATLYWYQQILGQGPKLLIQFQNNGVVDDSQLPKDRFSAERLKGVDSTLKIQPAKLEDSAVYLCASSPSGGWSAQYFGPGTRLTVL.